This T cell receptor beta chain was documented in a study of beta chain features in type 1 diabetes. Study background: There was similarity between patients and healthy donors in age, gender and cell yields.

The authors reverse transcribed all of the isolated RNA, so sequencing captured expressed TCRB transcripts. The protocol was immunoSEQ multiplex PCR, while the TCRdb copy is restricted to in-frame clones and leaves out a portion. Of around 140,000 clones listed, approximately 9% were seen once; the top ten hold over 0.6%. Purity of each sorted population was above 95%. With regard to this clone: Its antigen is not identified.

Notes on the study in general: Sampled from patients, naive, central memory and Treg TCRB repertoires appeared more similar than those sampled from healthy donors. A possible short-template PCR bias applies equally to patients and controls. Type 1 diabetes patients had moderately but significantly shorter TCRB CDR3s in all four CD4+ subsets.

This CDR3 region has 12 residues. Germline CDR1 LNHDA, CDR2 SQIVND (reference sequence). The V end was cut by 5 bases, the J end by 4 bases, with 6 bases between. The material sequenced was central memory CD4+ T cells from blood. This chain uses TRBV19 with TRBJ2-1; D is undetermined. The TCR sequence derives from a man aged 25 to 40 with type 1 diabetes. CDR3 loop: CASSSGYNEQFF. For the CDR3, the DNA is TGTGCCAGTAGTTCGGGTTACAATGAGCAGTTCTTC.